Each of the 9 T cell receptor beta chains below was sequenced from the same sample in a study of blood T cell repertoires in COVID-19. Generated by immunoSEQ multiplex PCR, the TCRdb table keeps only in-frame clones and is missing some. The sample holds about 110,000 clones, roughly 85% seen once. Sequencing was carried out using peripheral blood. These receptor sequences come from a human donor in a cohort sampled during active COVID-19.

The chain recombines TRBV7-9 with TRBJ2-1, with TRBD1 as a possible D gene (6 bases). Germline values: CDR1 SEHNR, CDR2 FQNEAQ (reference sequence). Trimming took off 2 bases at V and 5 bases at J, with 16 bases between the two ends. The CDR3 has 16 residues. CDR3 amino acids: CASSLHHGQRDNEQFF. In nucleotides, the CDR3 is TGTGCCAGCAGCTTACACCACGGACAGAGAGACAATGAGCAGTTCTTC. Complete variable domain (other parts from reference TRBV7-9 and TRBJ2-1): DTGVSQNPRHKITKRGQNVTFRCDPISEHNRLYWYRQTLGQGPEFLTYFQNEAQLEKSRLLSDRFSAERPKGSFSTLEIQRTEQGDSAMYLCASSLHHGQRDNEQFFGPGTRLTVL.

CDR3: CASSPGTVSYNEQFF. CDR3 nucleotides: TGTGCCAGCAGTCCGGGGACAGTCTCCTACAATGAGCAGTTCTTC. The chain has TRBV6-2 or TRBV6-3 and TRBJ2-1; 7 nucleotides align to TRBD1. The V gene's germline CDR1 is MNHEY and CDR2 SVGEGT. J was trimmed by 0 bases and V by 5 bases; bases with no gene match: 4. The CDR3 has 15 amino acids.

This sequence joins TRBV4-1 and TRBJ1-2; 8 bases fit TRBD1. Germline V gene sequence: CDR1 MGHRA, CDR2 YSYEKL. V was clipped by 0 bases and J by 6 bases; unmatched bases: 6. This CDR3 has 15 amino acids. This CDR3 is CASSQENRGLNGYTF. The CDR3, as DNA: TGCGCCAGCAGCCAAGAGAACAGGGGGTTGAATGGCTACACCTTC.

The chain has TRBV3-1 (or the pseudogene TRBV3-2) and TRBJ2-5; 13 nucleotides line up with TRBD2. J gave up 5 bases and V 4 bases, and 10 bases lay outside the gene matches. CDR1 is LGHDT and CDR2 is YNNKEL in the germline V gene (reference sequence). The CDR3 runs to 17 residues. CDR3 sequence (DNA): TGTGCCAGCAGCCCCTACCGGACTAGCGGGAGTTCTGAGACCCAGTACTTC. This translates into CASSPYRTSGSSETQYF.

V is TRBV7-9 and J is TRBJ2-7; D is perhaps TRBD2 (7 bases). Germline V gene sequence: CDR1 SEHNR, CDR2 FQNEAQ (reference sequence). This CDR3 has 17 residues. V lost 4 bases and J 0 bases, leaving 19 bases between the germline ends. CDR3 region: CASSSRRGGEASYEQYF. CDR3 sequence (DNA): TGTGCCAGCAGCTCTCGGAGGGGGGGGGAGGCCTCCTACGAGCAGTACTTC.

The J gene is TRBJ2-1, the V gene TRBV27; D unresolved. This CDR3 has 16 residues. Trimming stripped 6 bases from V and 0 bases from J, with 15 bases between. Germline CDR1 and CDR2: MNHEY and SMNVEV (reference sequence). CDR3 residues: CASRPPVVRSYNEQFF. The CDR3 coding sequence is TGTGCCAGCAGGCCCCCGGTGGTTCGCTCCTACAATGAGCAGTTCTTC.

CDR3 residues: CASRFQGGQETQYF. CDR3 coding DNA: TGTGCCAGCAGATTCCAGGGGGGTCAAGAGACCCAGTACTTC. The rearrangement uses TRBV6-5 and TRBJ2-5, with a weak D call TRBD1 (7 bases). Trimming pared 6 bases from V and 2 bases from J, leaving 13 bases between. Germline-derived CDR1 and CDR2 are MNHEY and SVGAGI. This CDR3 has 14 residues.

Only a few counts were recorded for this clone. For the CDR3, the DNA is TGTGCCAGTAGTACTCCCCCCCGAAGGGGCGGCAATCAGCCCCAGCATTTT. The encoded protein is CASSTPPRRGGNQPQHF. This chain links TRBV19 with TRBJ1-5, with a tentative D call TRBD1 (5 bases). In germline, CDR1 is LNHDA, CDR2 SQIVND (reference sequence). There are 17 residues in the CDR3. Deletions cut 4 bases from V and 2 bases from J, with 18 bases between. The full variable domain, in which reference TRBV19 and TRBJ1-5 provide the parts outside the CDR3, is DGGITQSPKYLFRKEGQNVTLSCEQNLNHDAMYWYRQDPGQGLRLIYYSQIVNDFQKGDIAEGYSVSREKKESFPLTVTSAQKNPTAFYLCASSTPPRRGGNQPQHFGDGTRLSIL.

This chain uses TRBV13 with TRBJ2-1; 9 nucleotides agree with TRBD1. Germline V CDR1 and CDR2: PRHDT, FYEKMQ (reference sequence). The CDR3 has 17 residues. V gave up 5 bases and J gave up 7 bases; unmatched junction bases: 15. The CDR3 is CASSPEVDRGSGNEQFF. The CDR3 DNA reads TGTGCCAGCAGCCCCGAGGTGGACAGGGGATCAGGAAATGAGCAGTTCTTC.